This TCR beta chain was retrieved from a study of shared clonotypes between healthy human individuals. Division of CD4+ cells produced a CD45RA+ naive subset and a CD45RA-negative memory subset. The germline V gene encodes CDR1 LNHDA and CDR2 SQIVND (reference sequence). V lost 7 bases and J lost 5, with 15 bases in between. There are 14 residues in the CDR3. Sequenced by immunoSEQ multiplex PCR; TCRdb stores in-frame clones only, minus some. This table holds millions of clones, around nine tenths found once. The receptor was isolated from a man aged 18 to 30 in good health. Sample: naive CD4+ T cells sorted from blood. Subset noted: CD45RA+ positively selected. The chain links TRBV19 to TRBJ1-5, with no clear D. CDR3 residues: CASTRGAVDQPQHF. CDR3 in DNA: TGTGCCAGTACCCGAGGTGCCGTGGATCAGCCCCAGCATTTT.